This T cell receptor beta chain originates from a study of blood T cells in healthy people across ages. Whole-study findings and limits: Comparison with aged donors showed that long-lived donors had more naive CD4+ cells and higher diversity.

CDR1 SGHRS and CDR2 YFSETQ come from the germline V gene. V was shortened by 0 bases and J by 0 bases, with 7 bases between the two germline ends. The CDR3 covers 14 residues. Through a sample-barcoded 5' primer and a J-beta primer mix, a second PCR was run for 7 to 11 cycles. One entry per CDR3 protein results from TCRdb running MiXCR on the 5' RACE reads. Here the sample spans hundreds of thousands of distinct CDR3 sequences, approximately 30% being singletons. Points on this clonotype: Its antigen is not identified.

This receptor was taken from a woman older than 75 in good health. Sequences were obtained from blood. J is TRBJ2-7 and V is TRBV5-1, with a possible D match to TRBD1 (5 bases). DNA of the CDR3: TGCGCCAGCAGCTTGGAGGGGTACTCCTACGAGCAGTACTTC. Residues: CASSLEGYSYEQYF.